The text below deals with one TCR beta chain. The record originates from a study of blood T cell repertoires in COVID-19. Across the study: Specimens from acute and convalescent COVID-19 originated in the United States, Italy and Spain. Sample material is recorded as cDNA or gDNA derived from T cells, B-cell-depleted T cells, or PBMCs.

The CDR3 totals 16 residues. Trimming removed 2 bases from V and 0 bases from J; junction bases left unmatched: 4. Per the germline V gene, CDR1 is MNHEY and CDR2 is SVGEGT. In the original processing: The authors estimated nucleated cell counts from reference gene primer amplification. Some clones are missing from TCRdb's copy, which holds only in-frame ones; the method was immunoSEQ multiplex PCR. From that table come the V and J calls and clone size; the DNA was used to work out D and trimming. This table has about 230,000 clones, 80% to 85% appearing once. J is TRBJ1-5 and V is TRBV6-2 or TRBV6-3, with 7 bases matching TRBD1. The sample comprised peripheral blood. This TCR was sampled from a man aged 50-59 years with active or convalescent COVID-19. This CDR3 is CASSYVQGISNQPQHF. CDR3 nucleotides: TGTGCCAGCAGTTACGTACAGGGGATTAGCAATCAGCCCCAGCATTTT.